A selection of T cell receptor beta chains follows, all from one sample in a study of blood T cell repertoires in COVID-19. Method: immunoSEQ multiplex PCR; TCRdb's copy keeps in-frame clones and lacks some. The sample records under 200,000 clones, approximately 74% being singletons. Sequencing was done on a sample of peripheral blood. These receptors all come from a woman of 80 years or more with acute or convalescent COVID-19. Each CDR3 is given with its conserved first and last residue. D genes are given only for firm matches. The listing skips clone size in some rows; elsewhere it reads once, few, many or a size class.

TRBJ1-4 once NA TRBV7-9 CASPSSPSRTENEKLFF TGTGCCAGCCCCTCCTCCCCCTCCAGGACTGAAAATGAAAAACTGTTTTTT
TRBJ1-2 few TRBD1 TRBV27 CASSPYLTGGRGYTF TGTGCCAGCAGTCCATACCTAACAGGGGGACGTGGCTACACCTTC
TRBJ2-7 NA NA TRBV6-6 CASCYHSPCYEQYF TGTGCCAGCTGTTACCACTCCCCCTGCTACGAGCAGTACTTC
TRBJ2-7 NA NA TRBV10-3 CASNPADTYEQYF TGTGCCAGCAACCCCGCAGATACCTACGAGCAGTACTTC
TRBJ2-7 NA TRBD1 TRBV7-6 CASSLEPGQGAYEQYF TGTGCCAGCAGCCTAGAACCGGGACAGGGAGCCTACGAGCAGTACTTC
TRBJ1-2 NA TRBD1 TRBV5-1 CASSSGQEIYGYTF TGCGCCAGCAGCTCCGGACAGGAGATCTATGGCTACACCTTC
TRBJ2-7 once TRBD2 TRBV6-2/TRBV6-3 CASSTGTRAAEQYF TGTGCCAGCAGTACCGGGACTAGAGCTGCCGAGCAGTACTTC
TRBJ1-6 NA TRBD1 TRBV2 CASSDDRAYNSPLHF TGTGCCAGCAGTGACGACAGGGCCTATAATTCACCCCTCCACTTT
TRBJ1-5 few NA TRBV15 CATSRGRVRDNQPQHF TGTGCCACCAGCAGGGGAAGAGTGCGGGACAATCAGCCCCAGCATTTT
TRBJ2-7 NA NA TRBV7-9 CASSLDEGGQYF TGTGCCAGCAGCTTAGATGAGGGTGGGCAGTACTTC
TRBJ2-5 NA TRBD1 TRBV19 CASNDPDRAETQYF TGTGCCAGCAACGACCCGGACAGGGCGGAGACCCAGTACTTC
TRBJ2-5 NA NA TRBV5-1 CASSPRGSQETQYF TGCGCCAGCAGCCCGAGAGGCTCACAAGAGACCCAGTACTTC
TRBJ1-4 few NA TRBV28 CASSPGGSGEKLFF TGTGCCAGCAGTCCCGGGGGATCGGGGGAAAAACTGTTTTTT
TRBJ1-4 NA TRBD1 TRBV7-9 CASSLEGTAGKLFF TGTGCCAGCAGCTTAGAAGGGACAGCGGGAAAACTGTTTTTT
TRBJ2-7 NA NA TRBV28 CASSGAGQILYEQYF TGTGCCAGCAGTGGGGCGGGACAGATCCTCTACGAGCAGTACTTC
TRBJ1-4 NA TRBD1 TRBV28 CASSVRTGGREKLFF TGTGCCAGCAGCGTACGGACAGGGGGCCGTGAAAAACTGTTTTTT
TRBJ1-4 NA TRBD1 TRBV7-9 CASSSSGTGGGGKLFF TGTGCCAGCAGCTCCTCGGGCACAGGGGGCGGTGGAAAACTGTTTTTT
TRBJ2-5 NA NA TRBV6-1 CASSDLGRGAWETQYF TGTGCCAGCAGTGATTTGGGCAGGGGGGCTTGGGAGACCCAGTACTTC
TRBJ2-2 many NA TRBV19 CATILGPANTGELFF TGTGCCACAATTCTGGGCCCCGCGAACACCGGGGAGCTGTTTTTT
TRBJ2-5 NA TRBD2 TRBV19 CASSLGTSGSMEETQYF TGTGCCAGTAGTTTGGGGACTAGCGGGAGTATGGAAGAGACCCAGTACTTC
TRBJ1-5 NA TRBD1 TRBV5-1 CASSLEGTADQPQHF TGCGCCAGCAGCTTGGAGGGGACAGCTGATCAGCCCCAGCATTTT
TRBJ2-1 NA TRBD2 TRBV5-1 CASSLVVAGDLGEQFF TGCGCCAGCAGCTTGGTGGTAGCGGGGGACCTTGGTGAGCAGTTCTTC
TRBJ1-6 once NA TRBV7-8 CASKRGDSRSPLHF TGTGCCAGCAAGCGGGGTGACTCACGCTCACCCCTCCACTTT
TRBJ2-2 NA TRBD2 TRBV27 CASRPGLAGTGELFF TGTGCCAGCAGACCAGGACTAGCGGGTACCGGGGAGCTGTTTTTT
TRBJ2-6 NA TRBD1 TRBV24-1 CATSDPGTAYGANVLTF TGTGCCACCAGTGACCCCGGGACAGCTTACGGGGCCAACGTCCTGACTTTC
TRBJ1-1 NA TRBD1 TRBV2 CASIGTVGTEAFF TGTGCCAGCATAGGGACAGTGGGCACTGAAGCTTTCTTT
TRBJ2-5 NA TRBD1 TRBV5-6 CASSFWNRDRGETQYF TGTGCCAGCAGCTTCTGGAACCGGGACAGGGGGGAGACCCAGTACTTC
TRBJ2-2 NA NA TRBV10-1 CASSEARGTNTGELFF TGCGCCAGCAGTGAAGCCCGGGGGACGAACACCGGGGAGCTGTTTTTT
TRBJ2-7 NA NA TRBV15 CATSRVRQASYEQYF TGTGCCACCAGCAGAGTTCGACAGGCCTCCTACGAGCAGTACTTC
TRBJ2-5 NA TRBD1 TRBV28 CASGGQGETQYF TGTGCCAGCGGTGGACAGGGAGAGACCCAGTACTTC
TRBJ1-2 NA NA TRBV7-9 CASSVPGANYGYTF TGTGCCAGCAGCGTCCCAGGGGCTAACTATGGCTACACCTTC
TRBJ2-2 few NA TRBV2 CASRPRAGELFF TGTGCCAGCAGACCACGGGCCGGGGAGCTGTTTTTT
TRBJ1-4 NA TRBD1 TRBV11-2 CASSPHQGGVNEKLFF TGTGCCAGCAGCCCACACCAGGGGGGAGTCAATGAAAAACTGTTTTTT
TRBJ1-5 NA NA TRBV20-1 CSASLMANNQPQHF TGCAGTGCTAGTCTCATGGCAAACAATCAGCCCCAGCATTTT
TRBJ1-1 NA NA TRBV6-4 CALRADTEAFF TGTGCCCTGCGAGCGGACACTGAAGCTTTCTTT
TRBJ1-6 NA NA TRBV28 CASMGGYNSPLHF TGTGCCAGCATGGGCGGGTACAATTCACCCCTCCACTTT
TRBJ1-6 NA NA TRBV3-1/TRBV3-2 CASALRRDSSYNSPLHF TGTGCCAGCGCCCTCCGGCGAGACAGCTCCTATAATTCACCCCTCCACTTT
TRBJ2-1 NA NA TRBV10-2 CASSEPGRVDEQFF TGCGCCAGCAGTGAGCCGGGCAGGGTTGATGAGCAGTTCTTC
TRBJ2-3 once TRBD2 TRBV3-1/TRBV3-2 CASSQGTSGLTDTQYF TGTGCCAGCAGCCAGGGGACTAGCGGGCTCACAGATACGCAGTATTTT
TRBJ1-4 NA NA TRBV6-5 CASSYSIGGWLFF TGTGCCAGCAGTTACTCGATAGGCGGTTGGCTGTTTTTT
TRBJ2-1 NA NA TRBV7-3 CASNLKQGPYNEQFF TGTGCCAGCAATCTAAAACAGGGTCCGTACAATGAGCAGTTCTTC
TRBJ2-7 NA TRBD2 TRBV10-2 CASSDTGTSRYEQYF TGCGCCAGCAGTGATACCGGGACTAGCCGATACGAGCAGTACTTC
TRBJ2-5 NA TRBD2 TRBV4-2 CASSQVDAGGWLDQYF TGTGCCAGCAGCCAAGTCGACGCCGGGGGGTGGTTGGACCAGTACTTC
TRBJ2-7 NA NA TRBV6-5 CASSPRDEQYF TGTGCCAGCAGTCCCAGGGACGAGCAGTACTTC
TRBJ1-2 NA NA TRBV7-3 CASSLSSGSNYGYTF TGTGCCAGCAGCTTATCGTCAGGGTCTAACTATGGCTACACCTTC
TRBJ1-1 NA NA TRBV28 CASSLFGEGVGTEAFF TGTGCCAGCAGTTTATTTGGTGAGGGTGTCGGCACTGAAGCTTTCTTT
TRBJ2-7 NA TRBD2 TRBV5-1 CASSFGTSTYEQYF TGCGCCAGCAGCTTTGGGACTAGCACCTACGAGCAGTACTTC
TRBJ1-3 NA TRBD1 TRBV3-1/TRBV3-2 CASSQADRGTGNTIYF TGTGCCAGCAGCCAAGCCGACAGGGGCACTGGAAACACCATATATTTT
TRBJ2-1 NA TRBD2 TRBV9 CASSVEGGRSNNEQFF TGTGCCAGCAGCGTAGAAGGCGGGAGGAGCAACAATGAGCAGTTCTTC
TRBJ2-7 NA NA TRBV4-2 CASSQAGSTPYEQYF TGTGCCAGCAGCCAAGCTGGCAGTACCCCCTACGAGCAGTACTTC
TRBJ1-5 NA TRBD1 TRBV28 CASSLGTGGVGSNQPQHF TGTGCCAGCAGTCTGGGGACAGGGGGCGTTGGGAGCAATCAGCCCCAGCATTTT
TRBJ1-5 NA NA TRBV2 CASSGLRQPQHF TGTGCCAGCAGTGGATTGCGCCAGCCCCAGCATTTT
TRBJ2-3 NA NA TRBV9 CASSSGVQVNTDTQYF TGTGCCAGCAGCTCAGGGGTCCAAGTTAACACAGATACGCAGTATTTT
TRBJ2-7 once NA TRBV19 CASSISGTYEQYF TGTGCCAGTAGTATTTCAGGGACCTACGAGCAGTACTTC
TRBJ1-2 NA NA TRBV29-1 CSVTGTRGGYTF TGCAGCGTGACCGGGACCCGGGGGGGCTACACCTTC
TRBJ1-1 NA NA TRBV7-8 CASSTAGGSTEAFF TGTGCCAGCAGCACCGCCGGTGGGAGCACTGAAGCTTTCTTT
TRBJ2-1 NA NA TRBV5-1 CASSFGTLPYNEQFF TGCGCCAGCAGCTTCGGGACACTTCCCTACAATGAGCAGTTCTTC
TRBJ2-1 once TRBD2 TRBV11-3 CASSLESGILFF TGTGCCAGCAGCTTAGAAAGCGGGATATTGTTCTTC